The TCR beta chain under discussion was sequenced for a study of a mutant IDH1 vaccine in newly diagnosed glioma. Overall study: Those enrolled had earlier been treated with radiotherapy, temozolomide, or both, mostly both.

Clones were read by immunoSEQ multiplex PCR, and TCRdb kept only the in-frame ones, dropping some. The sample carries about 51,000 clones, more than 60% recorded once. On this clone itself: Its antigen is as yet unknown.

Study-level points and caveats: Changes to the top peripheral T cell clonotypes appeared unrelated to pseudoprogression.

The CDR3 spans 13 residues. Germline assignment: CDR1 GTSNPN and CDR2 SVGIG (reference sequence). Trimming removed 8 bases from V and 0 bases from J, with 11 bases in between. The time point is: baseline, week 1 (first vaccination visit). Documented treatment: pre-vaccination baseline after standard-of-care therapy. Donors harbored newly found WHO grade 3 or 4 IDH1-mutant, ATRX-lost astrocytomas. The genes are TRBV30 and TRBJ2-1; D possibly corresponds to TRBD1 (6 bases). The source material was PBMCs, sampled from a glioma patient treated with radiotherapy, temozolomide or both. The clonotype was recovered from a woman between 35 and 50 years old with glioma. CDR3 DNA sequence: TGTGCCAGGGACAAGAGCTCCTACAATGAGCAGTTCTTC. This translates into CARDKSSYNEQFF.